This T cell receptor (beta chain) was found in a study of Graves' ophthalmopathy and Graves' hyperthyroidism. The study, taken as a whole, reports: A roughly 80% specificity and 87.88% sensitivity were achieved by a 13-signature model that separated ophthalmopathy from stable hyperthyroidism. The model reached approximately 70% sensitivity and about 72% specificity for predicting ophthalmopathy progression. Blood was where most expanded thyroid clonotypes above 0.001 frequency also turned up.

Scientists amplified the TCR beta CDR3 regions from RNA transcripts. HTBI-primed RT-PCR formed the first round, and a multiplex PCR formed the second. TCRdb ran MiXCR on the multiplex PCR reads and lists one entry per CDR3 protein. The data show about 660,000 distinct CDR3 sequences, with approximately 39% seen just once and more than 3% held by the top ten. Trimming cost V 5 bases and J 4 bases; bases outside gene matches: 8. The germline V gene has CDR1 SGHTA and CDR2 FQGTGA. The CDR3 is 15 amino acids. This clonotype was counted many times. Its antigen is as yet unknown. Other autoimmune diseases, uncontrolled infections, pregnancy and lactation each led to patient exclusion.

The rearrangement joins TRBV7-3 to TRBJ2-7, with 10 bases matching TRBD1. This sequence originates from an adult man with Graves' ophthalmopathy. Sequenced: peripheral blood. CDR3 in amino acids: CASSQFVGQGYEQYF. DNA of the CDR3: TGTGCCAGCAGCCAATTTGTGGGACAGGGGTACGAGCAGTACTTC.